The T cell receptor beta chain described here comes from a study of T cell responses to AZD1222 COVID-19 vaccine (dated by TCRdb to the early 2020s). As for the study more broadly: AZD1222 recipients with second doses at about 4 weeks or about 12 weeks were pooled, because spike-specific TCR depth and breadth did not differ between schedules. Trial participants were enrolled into age subgroups of 18-55, 56-69 and 70-plus years, which contained 148, 28 and 57 TCR-sequenced participants, respectively. A total of approximately 240 trial participants underwent TCR sequencing, of whom around 210 had received two doses of AZD1222 and 26 had received two doses of the MenACWY control vaccine. Paper-wide results and their limitations: Spike-specific TCR breadth and depth rose significantly after two AZD1222 doses compared with day 0 and with MenACWY recipients. In the small 56-69-year group, the increase in depth fell short of significance, most likely because of low power. No day 14 peak-response samples were available, so repertoires were characterized only after the peak T cell response. Participants were mostly white British, with more females than males. The authors suggested clonal diversity may have been underestimated. Vaccine-associated CD4 TCRs spanned the whole spike protein, with dominant responses in regions 160-218 and 743-854. Reportedly, close to half of the unique spike-specific TCRs recognized epitopes lying outside the regions that are mutated in the B.1.351 and B.1.1.7 variants. Only six or seven AZD1222 recipients were SARS-CoV-2 seropositive at baseline, limiting conclusions about previously exposed vaccinees.

The CDR3 regions of human TCRbeta chains were analyzed by immunosequencing. Per the original workflow: Repertoire TCRs were checked for matches against a reference library of SARS-CoV-2-specific TCRs that had been generated using the MIRA antigen-specificity platform. Breadth meant the fraction of unique TCRs that were SARS-CoV-2-associated, whereas depth meant the fraction of total T cells that were SARS-CoV-2-associated. Using the MIRA data, every spike-specific TCR was mapped to the spike region that the TCR reacted to and assigned to either a CD4 or a CD8 class. Log10-transformed breadth and depth values were compared by one-way ANOVA with Sidak's multiple comparisons tests. TCRdb took over this immuneACCESS table, retaining in-frame rearrangements with V and J assigned. Such tables are incomplete; in checked studies, under half of the missing clones stem from an unresolved V gene, and the remainder is unexplained. V and J calls and clone size come straight from that table; D and trimming were deduced from the DNA. The sample data list fewer than 110,000 clones, and 90% of these were observed just once. 4% to 6% of the sample belongs to the ten largest clones.

As to this clone: Its recognized antigen is unknown. No base quality information exists; no much larger clone differs at one position.

Between the V and J ends, shortened by 0 bases and 2 bases respectively, the junction contains 9 bases. The CDR1 and CDR2 encoded by the germline V gene are SGHRS and YFSETQ. The CDR3 measures 15 amino acids from cysteine to phenylalanine. The CDR3 DNA has 45 bases and is translated from base 1. The time point label on this specimen signifies: baseline before first vaccination. Samples from vaccinated people were obtained from the UK trials COV001 and COV002, which included a single-blind randomized controlled phase 2/3 trial of AZD1222 (ChAdOx1 nCoV-19) in healthy adults. For TCRbeta chain sequencing, PBMC samples from trial participants were taken at day 0 and at day 28 after the second dose.

This receptor was taken from an adult in good health. The material was peripheral blood, obtained on day 0 of AZD1222 vaccination. The chain employs TRBV5-1 and TRBJ1-5, and TRBD1 may be the D gene, going by 6 matching bases. Here the CDR3 is given as CASSLASGGNQPQHF. The sequenced DNA is TGCGCCAGCAGCTTGGCCTCAGGGGGCAATCAGCCCCAGCATTTT.